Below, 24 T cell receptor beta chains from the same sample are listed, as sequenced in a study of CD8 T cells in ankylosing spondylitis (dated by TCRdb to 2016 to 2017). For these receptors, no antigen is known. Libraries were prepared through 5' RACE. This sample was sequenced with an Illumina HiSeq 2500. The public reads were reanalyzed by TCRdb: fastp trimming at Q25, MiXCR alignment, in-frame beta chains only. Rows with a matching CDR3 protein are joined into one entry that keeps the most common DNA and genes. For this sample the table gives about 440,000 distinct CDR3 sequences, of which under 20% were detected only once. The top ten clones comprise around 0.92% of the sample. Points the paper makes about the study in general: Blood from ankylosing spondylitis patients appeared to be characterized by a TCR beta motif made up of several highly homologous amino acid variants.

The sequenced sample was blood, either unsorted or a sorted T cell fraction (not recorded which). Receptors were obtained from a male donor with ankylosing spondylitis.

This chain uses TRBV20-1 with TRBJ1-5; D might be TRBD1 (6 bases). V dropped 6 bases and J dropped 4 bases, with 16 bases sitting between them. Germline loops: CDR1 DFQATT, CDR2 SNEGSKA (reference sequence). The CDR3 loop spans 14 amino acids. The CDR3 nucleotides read TGCAGTGCCCAATCAGGGGCCCAGAATCAGCCCCAGCATTTT. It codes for CSAQSGAQNQPQHF.

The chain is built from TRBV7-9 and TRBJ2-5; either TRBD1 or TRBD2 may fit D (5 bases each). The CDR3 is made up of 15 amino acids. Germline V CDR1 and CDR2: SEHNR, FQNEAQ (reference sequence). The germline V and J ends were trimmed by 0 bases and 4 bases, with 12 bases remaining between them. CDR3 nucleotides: TGTGCCAGCAGCTTAGCGGGGGATCAGTTAGAGACCCAGTACTTC. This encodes CASSLAGDQLETQYF.

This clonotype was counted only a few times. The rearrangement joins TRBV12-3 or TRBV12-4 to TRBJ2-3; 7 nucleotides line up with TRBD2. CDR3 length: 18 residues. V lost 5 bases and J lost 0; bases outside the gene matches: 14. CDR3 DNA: TGTGCCAGCAGTCCACCCCCGATACTAGCGTATAGCACAGATACGCAGTATTTT. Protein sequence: CASSPPPILAYSTDTQYF.

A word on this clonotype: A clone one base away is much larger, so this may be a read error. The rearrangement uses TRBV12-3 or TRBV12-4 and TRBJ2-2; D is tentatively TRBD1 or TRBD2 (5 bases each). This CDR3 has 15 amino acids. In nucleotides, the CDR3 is TGTGCCAGCAGCCGAACAGGTCCGAACACCGGGGAGCTGGTTTTT. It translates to CASSRTGPNTGELVF.

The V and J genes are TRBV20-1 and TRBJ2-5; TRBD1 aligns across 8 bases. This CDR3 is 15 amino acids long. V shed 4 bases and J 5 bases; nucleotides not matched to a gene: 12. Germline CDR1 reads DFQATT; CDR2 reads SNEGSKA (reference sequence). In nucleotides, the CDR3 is TGCAGTGCTAACCCTCTGACAGGGGCCATGGAGACCCAGTACTTC. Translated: CSANPLTGAMETQYF.

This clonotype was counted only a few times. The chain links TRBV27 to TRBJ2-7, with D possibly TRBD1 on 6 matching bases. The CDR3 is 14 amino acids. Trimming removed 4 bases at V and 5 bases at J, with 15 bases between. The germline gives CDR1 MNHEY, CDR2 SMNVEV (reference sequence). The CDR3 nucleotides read TGTGCCAGCAGTTACTCTACAGGGATCAACGAGCAGTACTTC. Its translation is CASSYSTGINEQYF.

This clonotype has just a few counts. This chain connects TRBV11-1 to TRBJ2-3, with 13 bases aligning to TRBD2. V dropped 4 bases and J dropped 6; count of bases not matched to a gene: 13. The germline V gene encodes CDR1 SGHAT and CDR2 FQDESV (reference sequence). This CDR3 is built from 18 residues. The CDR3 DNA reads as TGTGCCAGCAGCTGGGGACTAGCGGGATCCGCCGGGGTTGATACGCAGTATTTT. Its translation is CASSWGLAGSAGVDTQYF. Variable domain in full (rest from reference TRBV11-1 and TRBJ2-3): EAEVAQSPRYKITEKSQAVAFWCDPISGHATLYWYRQILGQGPELLVQFQDESVVDDSQLPKDRFSAERLKGVDSTLKIQPAELGDSAMYLCASSWGLAGSAGVDTQYFGPGTRLTVL.

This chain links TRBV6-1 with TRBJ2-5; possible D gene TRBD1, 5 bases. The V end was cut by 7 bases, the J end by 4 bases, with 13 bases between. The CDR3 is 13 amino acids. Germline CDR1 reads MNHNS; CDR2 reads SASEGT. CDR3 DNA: TGTGCCAGCATCAGGTTTAGGGGAGAGACCCAGTACTTC. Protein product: CASIRFRGETQYF.

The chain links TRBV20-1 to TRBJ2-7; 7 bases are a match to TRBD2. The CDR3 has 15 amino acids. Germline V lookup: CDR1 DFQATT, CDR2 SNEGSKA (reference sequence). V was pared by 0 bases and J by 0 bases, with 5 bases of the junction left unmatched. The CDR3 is CSARDRSSGSYEQYF. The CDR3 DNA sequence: TGCAGTGCTAGAGATCGGTCTAGCGGCTCCTACGAGCAGTACTTC.

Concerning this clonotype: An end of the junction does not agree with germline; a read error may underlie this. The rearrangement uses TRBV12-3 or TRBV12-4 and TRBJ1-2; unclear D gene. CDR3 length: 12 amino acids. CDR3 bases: TGTGCCAGCAGTGACGGGATTCGCGGCTTCACCTTC. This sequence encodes CASSDGIRGFTF.

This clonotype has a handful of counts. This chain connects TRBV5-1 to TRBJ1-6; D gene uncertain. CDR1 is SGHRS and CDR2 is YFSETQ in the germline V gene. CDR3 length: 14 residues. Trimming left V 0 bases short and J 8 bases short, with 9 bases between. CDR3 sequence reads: CASSLAAVDSPLHF. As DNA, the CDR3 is TGCGCCAGCAGCTTGGCTGCGGTGGATTCACCCCTCCACTTT.

The CDR3 loop reads CASSPPGLKAFF. As DNA, the CDR3 is TGTGCCAGCAGTCCTCCGGGACTTAAAGCTTTCTTT. V and J are TRBV6-5 and TRBJ1-1; a possible D gene is TRBD1 (5 bases). Trimming removed 5 bases at V and 9 bases at J, with 13 bases between. Germline V gives CDR1 MNHEY, CDR2 SVGAGI. The CDR3 has 12 residues.

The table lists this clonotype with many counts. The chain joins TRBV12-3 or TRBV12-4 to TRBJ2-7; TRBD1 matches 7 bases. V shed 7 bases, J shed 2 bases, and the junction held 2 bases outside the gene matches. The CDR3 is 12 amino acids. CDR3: CASKDRTYEQYF. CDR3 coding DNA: TGTGCCAGCAAGGACAGGACCTACGAGCAGTACTTC.

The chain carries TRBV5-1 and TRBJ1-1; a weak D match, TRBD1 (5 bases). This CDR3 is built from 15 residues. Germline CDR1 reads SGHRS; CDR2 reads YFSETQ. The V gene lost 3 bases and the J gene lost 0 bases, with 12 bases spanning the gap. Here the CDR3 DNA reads TGCGCCAGCAGCTCACGGGGCTCTATGAACACTGAAGCTTTCTTT. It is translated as CASSSRGSMNTEAFF. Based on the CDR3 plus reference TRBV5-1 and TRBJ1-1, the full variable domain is KAGVTQTPRYLIKTRGQQVTLSCSPISGHRSVSWYQQTPGQGLQFLFEYFSETQRNKGNFPGRFSGRQFSNSRSEMNVSTLELGDSALYLCASSSRGSMNTEAFFGQGTRLTVV.

The CDR3 spells CASSQDFSNEQFF. The CDR3, as DNA: TGCGCCAGCAGCCAAGACTTCTCCAATGAGCAGTTCTTC. The rearrangement joins TRBV4-3 to TRBJ2-1; D call uncertain. Per the germline V gene, CDR1 is LGHNA and CDR2 is YSLEER. The CDR3 sequence is 13 residues long. Trimming shortened V by 0 bases and J by 6 bases, and 6 bases separated the two germline ends.

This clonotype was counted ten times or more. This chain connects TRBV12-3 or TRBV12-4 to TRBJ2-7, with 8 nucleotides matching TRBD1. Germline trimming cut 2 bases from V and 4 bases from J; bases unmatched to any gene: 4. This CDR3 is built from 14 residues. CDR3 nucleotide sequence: TGTGCCAGCAGTTTATCAGGGGGCGGTTACGAGCAGTACTTC. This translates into CASSLSGGGYEQYF.

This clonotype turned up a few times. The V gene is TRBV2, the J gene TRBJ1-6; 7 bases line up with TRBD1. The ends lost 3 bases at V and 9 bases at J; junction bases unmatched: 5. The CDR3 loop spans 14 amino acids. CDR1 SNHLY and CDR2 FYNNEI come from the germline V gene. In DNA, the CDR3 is TGTGCCAGCAGTGAGACAGGGATGGGTTCACCCCTCCACTTT. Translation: CASSETGMGSPLHF.

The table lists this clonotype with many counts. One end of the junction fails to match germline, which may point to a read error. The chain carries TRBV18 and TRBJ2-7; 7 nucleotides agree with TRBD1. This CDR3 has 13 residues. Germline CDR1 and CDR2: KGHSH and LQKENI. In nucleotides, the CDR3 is TGCGCCAGCAGCCCGGGACAGTCCTACGAGCAGTACTTC. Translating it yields CASSPGQSYEQYF.

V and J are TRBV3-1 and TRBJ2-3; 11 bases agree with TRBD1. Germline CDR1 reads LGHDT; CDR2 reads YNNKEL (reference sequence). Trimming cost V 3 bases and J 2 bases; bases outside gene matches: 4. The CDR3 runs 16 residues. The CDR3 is CASSHGQGAPTDTQYF. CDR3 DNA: TGTGCCAGCAGCCATGGACAGGGGGCTCCCACAGATACGCAGTATTTT.

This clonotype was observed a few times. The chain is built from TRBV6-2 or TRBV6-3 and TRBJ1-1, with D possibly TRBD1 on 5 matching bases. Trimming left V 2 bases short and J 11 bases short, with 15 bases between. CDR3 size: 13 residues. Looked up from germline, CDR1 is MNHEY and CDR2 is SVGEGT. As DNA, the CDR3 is TGTGCCAGCAGTTACGTGGCAGGGAGCCGGGCTTTCTTT. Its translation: CASSYVAGSRAFF.

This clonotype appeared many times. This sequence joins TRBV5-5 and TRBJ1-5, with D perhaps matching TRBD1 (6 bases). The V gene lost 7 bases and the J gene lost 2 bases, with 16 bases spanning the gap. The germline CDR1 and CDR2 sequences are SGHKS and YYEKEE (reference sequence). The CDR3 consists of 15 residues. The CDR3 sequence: CASGLKGGGNQPQHF. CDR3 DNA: TGTGCCAGCGGCCTAAAGGGGGGAGGCAATCAGCCCCAGCATTTT.

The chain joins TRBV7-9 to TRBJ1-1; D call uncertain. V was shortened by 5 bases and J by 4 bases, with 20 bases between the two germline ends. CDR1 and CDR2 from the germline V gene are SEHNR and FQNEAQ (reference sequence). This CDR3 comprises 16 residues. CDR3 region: CASSPKGAEGPTEAFF. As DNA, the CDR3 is TGTGCCAGCAGCCCCAAGGGAGCAGAGGGCCCCACTGAAGCTTTCTTT. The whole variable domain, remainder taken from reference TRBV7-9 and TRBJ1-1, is DTGVSQNPRHKITKRGQNVTFRCDPISEHNRLYWYRQTLGQGPEFLTYFQNEAQLEKSRLLSDRFSAERPKGSFSTLEIQRTEQGDSAMYLCASSPKGAEGPTEAFFGQGTRLTVV.

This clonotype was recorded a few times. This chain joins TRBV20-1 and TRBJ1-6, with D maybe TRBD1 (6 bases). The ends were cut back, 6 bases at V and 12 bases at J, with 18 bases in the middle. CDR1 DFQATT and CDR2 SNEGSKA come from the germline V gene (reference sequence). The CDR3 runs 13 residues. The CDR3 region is CSAPGGAAGPLHF. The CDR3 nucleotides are TGCAGTGCCCCGGGGGGGGCCGCCGGACCCCTCCACTTT.

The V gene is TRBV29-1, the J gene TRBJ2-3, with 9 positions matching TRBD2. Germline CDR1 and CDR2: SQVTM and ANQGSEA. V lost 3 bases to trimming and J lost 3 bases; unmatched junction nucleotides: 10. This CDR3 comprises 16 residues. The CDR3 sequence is CSVDRAGGAGTDTQYF. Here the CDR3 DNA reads TGCAGCGTTGACCGTGCGGGGGGGGCAGGTACAGATACGCAGTATTTT.